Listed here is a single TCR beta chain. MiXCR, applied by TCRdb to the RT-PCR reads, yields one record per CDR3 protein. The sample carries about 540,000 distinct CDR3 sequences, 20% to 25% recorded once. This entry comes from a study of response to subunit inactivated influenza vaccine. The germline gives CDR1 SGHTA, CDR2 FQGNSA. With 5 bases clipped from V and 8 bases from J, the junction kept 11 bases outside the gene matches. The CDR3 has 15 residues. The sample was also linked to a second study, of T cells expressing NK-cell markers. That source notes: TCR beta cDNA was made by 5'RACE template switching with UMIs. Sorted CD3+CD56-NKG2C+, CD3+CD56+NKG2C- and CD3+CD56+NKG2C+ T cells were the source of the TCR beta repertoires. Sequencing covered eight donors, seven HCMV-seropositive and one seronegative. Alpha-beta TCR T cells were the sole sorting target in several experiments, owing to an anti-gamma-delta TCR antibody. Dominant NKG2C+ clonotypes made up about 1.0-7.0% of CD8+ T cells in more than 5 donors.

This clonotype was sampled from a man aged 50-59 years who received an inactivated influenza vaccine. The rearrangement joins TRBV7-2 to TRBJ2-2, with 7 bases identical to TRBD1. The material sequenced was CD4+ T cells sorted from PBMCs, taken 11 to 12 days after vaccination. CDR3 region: CASSIRTGFAGELFF. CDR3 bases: TGTGCCAGCAGCATACGGACAGGATTTGCTGGGGAGCTGTTTTTT.